Listed below are T cell receptor beta chains from one sample, sequenced in a study of radiotherapy plus CTLA-4 blockade in lung cancer. The protocol was immunoSEQ multiplex PCR, while the TCRdb copy is restricted to in-frame clones and leaves out a portion. The sample includes about 97,000 clones, 60% to 75% of them seen just once. The specimen was peripheral blood, collected from a patient treated with radiotherapy plus ipilimumab. These receptors were collected from a human donor with non-small cell lung cancer who had a partial response to radiotherapy plus ipilimumab. Some clones in this sample may be carry-over from other donors' samples. Both conserved end residues are part of each CDR3. The D gene is left open where the match is weak. Clone size is stated in some rows and not others, as once, few, many or a class when expanded.

clone_size	v_call	d_call	j_call	cdr3_nt	cdr3_aa
-	TRBV5-1	-	TRBJ1-3	TGCGCCAGCAGTTTTGCGGCGGGGGCTGGAAACACCATATATTTT	CASSFAAGAGNTIYF
-	TRBV5-6	-	TRBJ1-6	TGTGCCAGCAGATCTAATAATTCACCCCTCCACTTT	CASRSNNSPLHF
-	TRBV27	TRBD1	TRBJ2-3	TGTGCCAGCAAGCAGGGGGCCTGGGATACGCAGTATTTT	CASKQGAWDTQYF
-	TRBV15	-	TRBJ2-2	TGTGCCACCAGCAGATGGCCGAACACCGGGGAGCTGTTTTTT	CATSRWPNTGELFF
-	TRBV28	-	TRBJ2-1	TGTGCCAGCAGTCTTAGCGGTTATTACATTAGCTCCTACAATGAGCAGTTCTTC	CASSLSGYYISSYNEQFF
-	TRBV11-2	-	TRBJ1-4	TGTGCCAGCAGCTGGAACTCCGGAGGGTATGAAAAACTGTTTTTT	CASSWNSGGYEKLFF
-	TRBV30	-	TRBJ1-5	TGTGCCTGGAGTGTATACAATAGCAATCAGCCCCAGCATTTT	CAWSVYNSNQPQHF
-	TRBV7-3	TRBD2	TRBJ2-1	TGTGCCAGCAGCCTACTAGCGGGAGTTAACAATGAGCAGTTCTTC	CASSLLAGVNNEQFF
-	TRBV4-3	TRBD1	TRBJ2-7	TGCGCCAGCAGCCAAGACTGGACAGGGTTCTACGAGCAGTACTTC	CASSQDWTGFYEQYF
few	TRBV19	TRBD2	TRBJ2-3	TGTGCCAGTAGCCTAGAGCGGGGGGGGAAAGAAGATACGCAGTATTTT	CASSLERGGKEDTQYF
-	TRBV4-3	TRBD1	TRBJ1-2	TGCGCCAGCAGCTTCCGGGACAGCCGAAATTACTATGGCTACACCTTC	CASSFRDSRNYYGYTF
-	TRBV7-3	TRBD1	TRBJ2-2	TGTGCCAGCAGCTTATCCGGGACAGGGGCCGGGGAGCTGTTTTTT	CASSLSGTGAGELFF
-	TRBV7-2	-	TRBJ2-1	TGTGCCAGCAGCGCCCTTTCCCGGGAGTTCTTC	CASSALSREFF
-	TRBV28	TRBD1	TRBJ1-2	TGTGCCAGCAGGCCCCAGGGGGCCGGCTATGGCTACACCTTC	CASRPQGAGYGYTF
few	TRBV27	-	TRBJ2-2	TGTGCCAGCAGTATATACAGGGCGGCCGGGGAGCTGTTTTTT	CASSIYRAAGELFF
-	TRBV19	-	TRBJ1-2	TGTGCCAGTAGTATAGTAGGAGTGGAGGACTATGGCTACACCTTC	CASSIVGVEDYGYTF
-	TRBV30	-	TRBJ2-7	TGTGCCTGGGCCAGATTCCACTATAGTCTCGAGCAGTACTTC	CAWARFHYSLEQYF
once	TRBV6-6	-	TRBJ2-5	TGTGCCAGCAGGAGGTACAAGCCGGATGGGGAGCAGTACTTC	CASRRYKPDGEQYF
-	TRBV4-1	TRBD1	TRBJ2-1	TGCGCCAGCAGCCAAGATAGGGGGCAGGGAACCTACAATGAGCAGTTCTTC	CASSQDRGQGTYNEQFF
-	TRBV5-1	-	TRBJ1-1	TGCGCCAGCAGCTTGACAGTGAACACTGAAGCTTTCTTT	CASSLTVNTEAFF
many	TRBV28	-	TRBJ1-4	TGTGCCAGCGGGGAGGGGTTTAATGAAAAACTGTTTTTT	CASGEGFNEKLFF
-	TRBV9	TRBD1	TRBJ1-1	TGTGCCAGCAGCGTAACTGGGACAGCTAACACTGAAGCTTTCTTT	CASSVTGTANTEAFF
-	TRBV11-3	-	TRBJ2-3	TGTGCCAGCAGTTCCGGGACAATCGAAACAGATACGCAGTATTTT	CASSSGTIETDTQYF
-	TRBV10-1	TRBD1	TRBJ2-2	TGCGCCAGCAGCGACAGGGCCGCCGGGGAGCTGTTTTTT	CASSDRAAGELFF
-	TRBV13	TRBD2	TRBJ2-5	TGTGCCATCGCCCCTTACTGGAGAACTAGCGGAGCGACCCAGTACTTC	CAIAPYWRTSGATQYF
-	TRBV6-1	-	TRBJ2-1	TGTGCCAGCAGTGCCGCCGGGAACAATGAGCAGTTCTTC	CASSAAGNNEQFF
-	TRBV25-1	TRBD2	TRBJ2-3	TGTGCCAGCCAACGGGCGGGAGGGTCCACAGATACGCAGTATTTT	CASQRAGGSTDTQYF
-	TRBV28	TRBD2	TRBJ2-1	TGTGCCAGCAGTTTCTCTATGGGCCTAGCGGTTCCGTTCTTC	CASSFSMGLAVPFF
once	TRBV18	TRBD2	TRBJ2-1	TGTGCCAGCTCACCACAAACGCGGGGGGGTATTGGCAATGAGCAGTTCTTC	CASSPQTRGGIGNEQFF
-	TRBV29-1	TRBD1	TRBJ2-7	TGCAGCGAAGGTACCCGGGACAGGGCACTAAAGAATTCCTACGAGCAGTACTTC	CSEGTRDRALKNSYEQYF
-	TRBV9	-	TRBJ2-2	TGTGCCAGCAGCCCCTCCTTTACTGGGGAGCTGTTTTTT	CASSPSFTGELFF